This passage covers 20 T cell receptor beta chains from one sample sequenced in a study of blood T cell repertoires in COVID-19. Assay used: immunoSEQ multiplex PCR; TCRdb lists only in-frame clones, some missing. Of 150,000 to 200,000 clones in the sample, around 81% were seen once. The sample consisted of peripheral blood. Every receptor here comes from a woman aged 40 to 55 with COVID-19, enrolled during active disease.

V and J are TRBV5-1 and TRBJ2-7, with TRBD2 identical over 10 bases. The J segment lost 1 base and the V segment lost 0 bases, leaving 7 bases of the junction unmatched. The CDR3 runs 17 residues. Germline V CDR1 and CDR2: SGHRS, YFSETQ. CDR3: CASSLARQREGSYEQYF. As DNA, the CDR3 is TGCGCCAGCAGCTTGGCGAGGCAGCGGGAGGGATCCTACGAGCAGTACTTC.

CDR3 bases: TGTGCCAGTAGTAAGACTAGCACCCTCCAAGAGACCCAGTACTTC. The encoded protein is CASSKTSTLQETQYF. The rearrangement joins TRBV19 to TRBJ2-5; 7 bases align to TRBD2. CDR3 length equals 15 residues. In germline, CDR1 is LNHDA, CDR2 SQIVND (reference sequence). After removal of 4 bases from V and 1 base from J, the junction contained 6 bases not matched to a gene. The full variable domain, its missing parts supplied by reference TRBV19 and TRBJ2-5, is DGGITQSPKYLFRKEGQNVTLSCEQNLNHDAMYWYRQDPGQGLRLIYYSQIVNDFQKGDIAEGYSVSREKKESFPLTVTSAQKNPTAFYLCASSKTSTLQETQYFGPGTRLLVL.

This clone was seen a single time. The J gene is TRBJ2-1, the V gene TRBV10-3, with 11 positions matching TRBD2. Per germline, CDR1 ENHRY and CDR2 SYGVKD. The CDR3 runs to 13 residues. After removal of 7 bases from V and 10 bases from J, the junction contained 6 bases not matched to a gene. CDR3 in DNA: TGTGCCATCAATACTAGCGGGAGAGGCGAGCAGTTCTTC. Its translation: CAINTSGRGEQFF.

The chain employs TRBV27 and TRBJ2-7, with 7 bases identical to TRBD1. This CDR3 has 14 amino acids. After removal of 4 bases from V and 2 bases from J, the junction contained 5 bases not matched to a gene. Germline V gene lookup returns CDR1 MNHEY and CDR2 SMNVEV (reference sequence). The CDR3 loop reads CASSSVGTAYEQYF. CDR3 DNA sequence: TGTGCCAGCAGTTCGGTAGGGACAGCCTACGAGCAGTACTTC.

The chain employs TRBV18 and TRBJ2-7, with TRBD1 identical over 9 bases. The junction had 5 bases not matched to a gene; V was cut back by 6 bases and J by 5 bases. Per germline, CDR1 KGHSH and CDR2 LQKENI. CDR3 length: 13 residues. The CDR3 spells CASSPGQGNEQYV. CDR3 DNA sequence: TGTGCCAGCTCGCCGGGACAGGGTAACGAGCAGTACGTC.

V usage is TRBV11-2 and J usage is TRBJ2-3, with unresolved D. V dropped 5 bases and J dropped 0 bases, with 12 bases sitting between them. Germline V gene lookup returns CDR1 SGHAT and CDR2 FQNNGV. This CDR3 has 15 residues. The CDR3 DNA reads TGTGCCAGCAGCCGGGTCTCGCCTAGCACAGATACGCAGTATTTT. Its translation is CASSRVSPSTDTQYF.

The V gene is TRBV9, the J gene TRBJ1-2; D unresolved. CDR3 size: 15 residues. Germline CDR1 is SGDLS and CDR2 is YYNGEE. V gave up 0 bases and J gave up 2 bases, with 11 bases separating them. This CDR3 reads CASSVGGGKNYGYTF. CDR3 coding DNA: TGTGCCAGCAGCGTAGGAGGAGGGAAGAACTATGGCTACACCTTC.

The chain recombines TRBV5-1 with TRBJ1-6; no clear D gene. The ends were cut back, 4 bases at V and 6 bases at J, with 14 bases in the middle. The CDR3 consists of 15 residues. Germline V lookup: CDR1 SGHRS, CDR2 YFSETQ. For the CDR3, the DNA is TGCGCCAGCAGCCCCGGACTGACTTTTAATTCACCCCTCCACTTT. Its protein product is CASSPGLTFNSPLHF.

J is TRBJ2-5 and V is TRBV27; 11 nucleotides match TRBD2. This CDR3 contains 15 residues. V lost 5 bases, J lost 7 bases, and 9 bases stayed unmatched. Per germline, CDR1 MNHEY and CDR2 SMNVEV (reference sequence). In nucleotides, the CDR3 is TGTGCCAGCAGTATACTAGCGGGAGTGGATGGGACCCAGTACTTC. Amino acid sequence: CASSILAGVDGTQYF.

J is TRBJ2-1 and V is TRBV7-9; TRBD2 agrees at 11 bases. In germline, CDR1 is SEHNR, CDR2 FQNEAQ (reference sequence). V trimming: 1 base; J trimming: 5 bases; junction bases outside the gene matches: 1. The length of the CDR3 is 15 residues. The CDR3 loop is CASSLVGLADNEQFF. DNA of the CDR3: TGTGCCAGCAGCTTAGTGGGACTAGCGGACAATGAGCAGTTCTTC. Full variable domain (remainder filled in from reference TRBV7-9 and TRBJ2-1): DTGVSQNPRHKITKRGQNVTFRCDPISEHNRLYWYRQTLGQGPEFLTYFQNEAQLEKSRLLSDRFSAERPKGSFSTLEIQRTEQGDSAMYLCASSLVGLADNEQFFGPGTRLTVL.

The rearrangement uses TRBV7-8 and TRBJ2-2; 8 bases line up with TRBD1. The V and J ends lost 0 bases and 4 bases, in that order; junction bases with no gene match: 1. Germline V gives CDR1 SGHVS, CDR2 FQNEAQ. This CDR3 spans 15 amino acids. CDR3 protein: CASSLAGTGTGELFF. In DNA, the CDR3 is TGTGCCAGCAGCTTAGCCGGGACAGGCACCGGGGAGCTGTTTTTT.

The rearrangement links TRBV25-1 to TRBJ2-2, with TRBD2 matching 8 bases. V lost 9 bases, J lost 4 bases, and 4 bases stayed unmatched. The CDR3 is 13 residues long. The V gene's germline CDR1 is MGHDK and CDR2 SYGVNS. Here the CDR3 reads CASSGVGTGELFF. The CDR3 DNA follows: TGTGCCAGTAGCGGGGTCGGCACCGGGGAGCTGTTTTTT.

The chain links TRBV28 to TRBJ2-1; D might be TRBD2 (6 bases). The CDR3 has 15 amino acids. Germline-derived CDR1 and CDR2 are MDHEN and SYDVKM. V gave up 6 bases and J gave up 6 bases, with 18 bases separating them. The CDR3 coding sequence is TGTGCCAGCAGGAATTCCGCGGGACTTCGCAATGAGCAGTTCTTC. This translates into CASRNSAGLRNEQFF.

V and J are TRBV7-9 and TRBJ1-1; 9 bases agree with TRBD1. Germline V gene sequence: CDR1 SEHNR, CDR2 FQNEAQ (reference sequence). This CDR3 is 14 amino acids long. With 1 base clipped from V and 8 bases from J, the junction kept 5 bases outside the gene matches. In DNA form, the CDR3 reads TGTGCCAGCAGCTTAGGGACAGGGGCCGACGAAGCTTTCTTT. This sequence encodes CASSLGTGADEAFF.

The chain employs TRBV27 and TRBJ2-5; 14 bases align to TRBD2. J was trimmed by 9 bases and V by 6 bases; bases with no gene match: 21. The CDR3 totals 19 residues. The V gene's germline CDR1 is MNHEY and CDR2 SMNVEV (reference sequence). The CDR3 reads CASSGGLAGGTITKSPQYF. CDR3 nucleotides: TGTGCCAGCAGCGGAGGACTAGCGGGAGGCACGATTACAAAGAGTCCCCAGTACTTC.

This sequence joins TRBV5-1 and TRBJ2-2, with D maybe TRBD1 (5 bases). V was clipped by 5 bases and J by 5 bases, with 13 bases between them. Germline CDR1 reads SGHRS; CDR2 reads YFSETQ. The CDR3 is made up of 14 amino acids. CDR3 amino acids: CASSSPAGTGELFF. In DNA form, the CDR3 reads TGCGCCAGCAGTTCCCCGGCAGGGACCGGGGAGCTGTTTTTT.

V and J are TRBV20-1 and TRBJ2-7; 9 nucleotides align to TRBD2. The CDR3 is made up of 11 amino acids. Germline values: CDR1 DFQATT, CDR2 SNEGSKA (reference sequence). CDR3: CTVSGSYEQYF. In DNA, the CDR3 is TGCACTGTTAGCGGGAGTTACGAGCAGTACTTC.

The chain has TRBV30 and TRBJ1-3; 10 bases fit TRBD1. Germline V gene sequence: CDR1 GTSNPN, CDR2 SVGIG (reference sequence). Unmatched junction bases numbered 4, after V lost 2 bases and J lost 6 bases. The CDR3 has 14 residues. CDR3 residues: CAWSPGQGSNTIYF. The CDR3 region has the DNA TGTGCCTGGAGTCCGGGACAGGGGTCAAACACCATATATTTT.

This clone was recorded only once. The chain employs TRBV4-1 and TRBJ2-6, with D hard to call. Trimming removed 3 bases at V and 0 bases at J, with 12 bases between. CDR1 is MGHRA, CDR2 YSYEKL, per germline. The CDR3 length is 17 residues. The DNA for the CDR3 is TGCGCCAGCAGCCAGGCAGACATAAGCTCTGGGGCCAACGTCCTGACTTTC. It translates to CASSQADISSGANVLTF.

The CDR3 DNA follows: TGTGCCAGCAGCAAGGGACAGCATATGAACACTGAAGCTTTCTTT. Translated, it gives CASSKGQHMNTEAFF. The gene calls are TRBV5-4 and TRBJ1-1, with TRBD1 identical over 7 bases. The CDR3 is 15 residues long. J lost 0 bases, V lost 4 bases, and 6 bases had no gene match. Germline CDR1 reads SGHNT; CDR2 reads YYREEE (reference sequence).